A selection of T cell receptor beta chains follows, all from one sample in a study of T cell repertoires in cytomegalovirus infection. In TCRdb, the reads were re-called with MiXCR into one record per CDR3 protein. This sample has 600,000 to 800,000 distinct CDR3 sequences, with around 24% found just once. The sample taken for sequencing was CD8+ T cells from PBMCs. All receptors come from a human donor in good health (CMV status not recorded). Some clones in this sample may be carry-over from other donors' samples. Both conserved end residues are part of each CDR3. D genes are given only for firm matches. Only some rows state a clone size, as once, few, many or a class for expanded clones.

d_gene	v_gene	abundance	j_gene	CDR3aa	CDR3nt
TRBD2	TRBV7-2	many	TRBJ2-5	CASSLDLAGGIQETQYF	TGTGCCAGCAGCTTAGACCTAGCGGGGGGCATCCAAGAGACCCAGTACTTC
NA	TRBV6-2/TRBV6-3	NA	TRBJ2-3	CASSYVVGGGDTQYF	TGTGCCAGCAGTTACGTGGTGGGCGGAGGAGATACGCAGTATTTT
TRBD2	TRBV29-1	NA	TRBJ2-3	CSVEVLAGEDTQYF	TGCAGCGTTGAAGTATTAGCGGGGGAAGATACGCAGTATTTT
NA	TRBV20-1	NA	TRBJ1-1	CSARLGSWAEAFF	TGCAGTGCTCGACTCGGGAGTTGGGCTGAAGCTTTCTTT
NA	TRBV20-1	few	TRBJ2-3	CSARDSGRTDTQYF	TGCAGTGCTAGAGATTCAGGTCGCACAGATACGCAGTATTTT
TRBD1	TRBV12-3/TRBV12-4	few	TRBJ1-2	CASSPPPRGTGDFLNYGYTF	TGTGCCAGCAGTCCCCCCCCCCGTGGGACAGGGGACTTCCTTAACTATGGCTACACCTTC
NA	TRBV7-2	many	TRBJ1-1	CASHFWNTEAFF	TGTGCCAGCCATTTCTGGAACACTGAAGCTTTCTTT
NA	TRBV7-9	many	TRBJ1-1	CASTRVGGIVAEAFF	TGTGCCAGCACCCGGGTGGGGGGCATCGTAGCTGAAGCTTTCTTT
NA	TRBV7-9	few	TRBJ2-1	CASRNGEEQFF	TGTGCCAGCAGGAACGGAGAGGAGCAGTTCTTC
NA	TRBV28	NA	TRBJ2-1	CASSFQDYLNNEQFF	TGTGCCAGCAGTTTTCAGGACTACCTGAACAATGAGCAGTTCTTC
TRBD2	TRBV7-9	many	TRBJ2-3	CASSSVTSGVGDTQYF	TGTGCCAGCAGCTCGGTGACTAGCGGGGTCGGAGATACGCAGTATTTT
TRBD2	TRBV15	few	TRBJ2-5	CATSRDRGEETQYF	TGTGCCACCAGCAGAGATCGGGGGGAAGAGACCCAGTACTTC
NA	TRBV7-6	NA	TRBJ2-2	CASSLVETGELFF	TGTGCTAGCAGCTTAGTGGAGACCGGGGAGCTGTTTTTT
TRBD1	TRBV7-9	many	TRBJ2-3	CASSPRQGRSTDTQYF	TGTGCCAGCAGCCCACGACAGGGGCGAAGCACAGATACGCAGTATTTT